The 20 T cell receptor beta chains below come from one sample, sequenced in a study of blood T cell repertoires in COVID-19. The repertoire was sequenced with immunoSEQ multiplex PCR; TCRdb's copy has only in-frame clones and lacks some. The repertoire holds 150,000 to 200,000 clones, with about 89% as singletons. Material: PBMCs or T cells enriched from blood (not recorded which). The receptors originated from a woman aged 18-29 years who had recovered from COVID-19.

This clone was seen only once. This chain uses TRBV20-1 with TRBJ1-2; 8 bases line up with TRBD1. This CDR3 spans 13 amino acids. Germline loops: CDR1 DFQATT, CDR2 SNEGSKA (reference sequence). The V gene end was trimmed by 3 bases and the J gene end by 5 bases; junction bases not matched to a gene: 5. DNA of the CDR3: TGCAGTGCTAGTGAACAGGGGGGGTATGGCTACACCTTC. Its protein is CSASEQGGYGYTF.

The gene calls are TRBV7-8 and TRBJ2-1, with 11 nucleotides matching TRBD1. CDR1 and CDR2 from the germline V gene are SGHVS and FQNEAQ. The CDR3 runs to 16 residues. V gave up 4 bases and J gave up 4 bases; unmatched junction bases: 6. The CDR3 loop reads CASSSEGTGGYNEQFF. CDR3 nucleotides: TGTGCCAGCAGCTCGGAGGGGACAGGGGGATACAATGAGCAGTTCTTC.

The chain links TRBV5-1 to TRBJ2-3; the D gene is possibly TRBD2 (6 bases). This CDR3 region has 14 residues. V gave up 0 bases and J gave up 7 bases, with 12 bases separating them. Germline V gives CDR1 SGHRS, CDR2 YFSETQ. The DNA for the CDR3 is TGCGCCAGCAGCTTGGGCGGGGTTGGGAATACGCAGTATTTT. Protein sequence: CASSLGGVGNTQYF.

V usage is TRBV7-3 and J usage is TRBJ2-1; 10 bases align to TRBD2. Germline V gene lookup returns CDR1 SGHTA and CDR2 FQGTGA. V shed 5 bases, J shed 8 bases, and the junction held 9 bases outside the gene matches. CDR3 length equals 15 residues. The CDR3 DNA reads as TGTGCCAGCAGCCCCCGAGCGGGGGGGCTGGATGAGCAGTTCTTC. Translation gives CASSPRAGGLDEQFF.

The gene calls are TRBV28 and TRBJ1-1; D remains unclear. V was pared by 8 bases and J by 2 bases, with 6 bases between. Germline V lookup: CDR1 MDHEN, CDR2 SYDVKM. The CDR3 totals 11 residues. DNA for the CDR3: TGTGCCAGCGGGCCAAACACTGAAGCTTTCTTT. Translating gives CASGPNTEAFF.

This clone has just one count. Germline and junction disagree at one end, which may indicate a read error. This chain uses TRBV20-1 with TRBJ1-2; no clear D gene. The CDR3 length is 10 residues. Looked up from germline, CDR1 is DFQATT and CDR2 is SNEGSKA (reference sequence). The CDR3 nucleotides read TGCAGTGCTAGATTGTCCGGGGTTGCCTTC. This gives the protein CSARLSGVAF.

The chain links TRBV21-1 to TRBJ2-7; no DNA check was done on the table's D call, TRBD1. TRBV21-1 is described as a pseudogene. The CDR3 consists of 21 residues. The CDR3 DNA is TGTGCCAGCAGCAAAGGAATCGACAGGGCGACAATAGGCACAGCGAGATACGAGCAGTACTTC. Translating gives CASSKGIDRATIGTARYEQYF.

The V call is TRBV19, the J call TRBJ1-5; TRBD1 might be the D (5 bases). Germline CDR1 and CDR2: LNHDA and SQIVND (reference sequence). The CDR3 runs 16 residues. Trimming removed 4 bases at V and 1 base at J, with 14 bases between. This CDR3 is CASSTARQRSNQPQHF. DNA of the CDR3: TGTGCCAGTAGTACTGCCCGACAGAGGAGCAATCAGCCCCAGCATTTT.

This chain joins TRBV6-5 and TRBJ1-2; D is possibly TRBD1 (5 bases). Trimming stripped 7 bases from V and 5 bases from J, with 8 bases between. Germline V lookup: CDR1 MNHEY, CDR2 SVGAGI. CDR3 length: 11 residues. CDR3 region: CASMGGYGYTF. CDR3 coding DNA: TGTGCCAGCATGGGGGGATATGGCTACACCTTC.

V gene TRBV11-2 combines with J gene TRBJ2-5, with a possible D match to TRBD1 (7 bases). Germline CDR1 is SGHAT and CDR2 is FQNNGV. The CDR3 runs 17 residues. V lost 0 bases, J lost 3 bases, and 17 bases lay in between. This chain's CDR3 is CASSLDPGDRVKETQYF. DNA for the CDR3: TGTGCCAGCAGCTTAGATCCGGGAGACAGGGTGAAAGAGACCCAGTACTTC.

DNA of the CDR3: TGTGCCAGCAGTCTCCCGGCCCCAGGGGGCTACACCTTC. Its translation is CASSLPAPGGYTF. V and J are TRBV12-3 or TRBV12-4 and TRBJ1-2, with a tentative D call TRBD1 (5 bases). V was pared by 5 bases and J by 8 bases, with 15 bases between. The CDR3 is made up of 13 amino acids.

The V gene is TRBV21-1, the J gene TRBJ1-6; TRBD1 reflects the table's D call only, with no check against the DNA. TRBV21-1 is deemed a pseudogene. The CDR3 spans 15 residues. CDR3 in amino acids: CASSPGQGGNSPLHF. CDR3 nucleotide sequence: TGTGCCAGCAGCCCCGGACAGGGAGGCAATTCACCCCTCCACTTT.

The CDR3 nucleotides are TGCGCCAGCAGCTTGGGGGACAGGTCCCAGCCCCTCCACTTT. Translated, it gives CASSLGDRSQPLHF. The chain carries TRBV5-1 and TRBJ1-6; 8 bases are a match to TRBD1. The CDR3 has 14 amino acids. Germline values: CDR1 SGHRS, CDR2 YFSETQ. V trimming: 0 bases; J trimming: 13 bases; junction bases outside the gene matches: 6.

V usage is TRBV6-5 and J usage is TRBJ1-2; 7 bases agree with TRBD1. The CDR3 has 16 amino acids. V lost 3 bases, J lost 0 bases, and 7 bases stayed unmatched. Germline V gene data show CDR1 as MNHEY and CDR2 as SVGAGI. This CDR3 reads CASSYNPGQPNYGYTF. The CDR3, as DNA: TGTGCCAGCAGTTATAATCCGGGACAGCCTAACTATGGCTACACCTTC.

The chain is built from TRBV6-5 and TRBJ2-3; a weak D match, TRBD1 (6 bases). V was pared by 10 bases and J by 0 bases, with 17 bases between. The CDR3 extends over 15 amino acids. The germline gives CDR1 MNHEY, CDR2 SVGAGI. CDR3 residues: CAIRTGTLSTDTQYF. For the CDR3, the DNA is TGTGCCATCAGAACCGGGACACTTAGCACAGATACGCAGTATTTT.

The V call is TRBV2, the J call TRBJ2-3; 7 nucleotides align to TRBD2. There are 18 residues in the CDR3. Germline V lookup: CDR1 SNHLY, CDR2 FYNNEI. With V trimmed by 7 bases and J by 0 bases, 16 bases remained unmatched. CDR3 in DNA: TGTGCCAGCACGTTGCTTTCGGGAGGCCTTACTAGCACAGATACGCAGTATTTT. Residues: CASTLLSGGLTSTDTQYF.

The CDR3 region is CASQGGVLGYGYTF. In DNA, the CDR3 is TGTGCCAGCCAAGGAGGGGTCCTAGGTTATGGCTACACCTTC. The chain couples TRBV6-5 to TRBJ1-2; tentative D call: TRBD1 (5 bases). Trimming shortened V by 8 bases and J by 5 bases, and 18 bases separated the two germline ends. This CDR3 contains 14 residues. Germline-derived CDR1 and CDR2 are MNHEY and SVGAGI.

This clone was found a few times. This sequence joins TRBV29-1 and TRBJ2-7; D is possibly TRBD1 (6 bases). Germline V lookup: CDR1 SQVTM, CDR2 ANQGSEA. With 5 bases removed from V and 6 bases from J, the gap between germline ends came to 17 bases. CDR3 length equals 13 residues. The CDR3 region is CSVSGHLIGEQYF. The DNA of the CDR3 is TGCAGCGTTTCGGGACACCTGATAGGCGAGCAGTACTTC.

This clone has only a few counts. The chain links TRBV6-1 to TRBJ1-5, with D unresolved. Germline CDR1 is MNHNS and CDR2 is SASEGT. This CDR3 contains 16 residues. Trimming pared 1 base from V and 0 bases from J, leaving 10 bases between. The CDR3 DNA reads TGTGCCAGCAGTGAAGTGACATACAGTAGCAATCAGCCCCAGCATTTT. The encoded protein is CASSEVTYSSNQPQHF.

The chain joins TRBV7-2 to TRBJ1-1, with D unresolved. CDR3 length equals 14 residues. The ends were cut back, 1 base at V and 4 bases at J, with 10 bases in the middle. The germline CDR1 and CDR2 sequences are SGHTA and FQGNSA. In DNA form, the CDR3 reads TGTGCCAGCAGCTTAGTAAGAGGTCCCACTGAAGCTTTCTTT. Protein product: CASSLVRGPTEAFF. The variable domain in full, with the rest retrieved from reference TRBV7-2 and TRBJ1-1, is GAGVSQSPSNKVTEKGKDVELRCDPISGHTALYWYRQSLGQGLEFLIYFQGNSAPDKSGLPSDRFSAERTGGSVSTLTIQRTQQEDSAVYLCASSLVRGPTEAFFGQGTRLTVV.